The sequence of this TCR beta chain was determined in a study of blood T cell repertoires in COVID-19. Study-level background: Material from acute and convalescent COVID-19 was sourced from the United States, Italy and Spain. Sample material is recorded as cDNA or gDNA derived from T cells, B-cell-depleted T cells, or PBMCs.

With 4 bases removed from V and 0 bases from J, the gap between germline ends came to 13 bases. Germline V lookup: CDR1 MDHEN, CDR2 SYDVKM. The CDR3 length is 15 residues. Sequenced by immunoSEQ multiplex PCR; TCRdb stores in-frame clones only, minus some. Among 120,000 to 150,000 clones, roughly 81% were seen once, and the ten largest hold around 2.5%. V usage is TRBV28 and J usage is TRBJ2-7, with D tentatively TRBD2 (6 bases). Sequencing was carried out using peripheral blood. The sequence derives from a human donor with acute or convalescent COVID-19. The donor label of this sample is uncertain. The CDR3 protein is CASSSPGGDSYEQYF. For the CDR3, the DNA is TGTGCCAGCAGTTCCCCCGGAGGGGACTCCTACGAGCAGTACTTC.